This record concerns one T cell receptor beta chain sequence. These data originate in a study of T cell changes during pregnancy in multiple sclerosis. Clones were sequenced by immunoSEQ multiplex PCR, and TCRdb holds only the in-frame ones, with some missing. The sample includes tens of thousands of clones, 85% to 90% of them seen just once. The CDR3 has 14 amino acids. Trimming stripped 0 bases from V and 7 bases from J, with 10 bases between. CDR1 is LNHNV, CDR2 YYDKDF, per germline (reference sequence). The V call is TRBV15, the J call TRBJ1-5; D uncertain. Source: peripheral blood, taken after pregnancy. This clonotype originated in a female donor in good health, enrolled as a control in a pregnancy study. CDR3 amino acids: CATSRERGYQPQHF. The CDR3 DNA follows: TGTGCCACCAGCAGAGAAAGAGGGTACCAGCCCCAGCATTTT.